This T cell receptor beta chain comes out of a study of control samples from healthy donors and cancer patients. Profiling relied on immunoSEQ multiplex PCR, and the TCRdb table lists in-frame clones only, not all of them. The sample includes 100,000 to 150,000 clones, roughly nine tenths of them seen just once. The length of the CDR3 is 12 residues. V was pared by 4 bases and J by 13 bases, with 8 bases of the junction left unmatched. CDR1 and CDR2 (germline): MDHEN, SYDVKM. The rearrangement links TRBV28 to TRBJ2-3, with 7 bases that match TRBD2. Material for sequencing was PBMCs. This sequence was found in a middle-aged man with head and neck cancer. The CDR3 protein is CASSSVEGGEYF. As DNA, the CDR3 is TGTGCCAGCAGTTCCGTGGAGGGAGGGGAGTATTTT.